This T cell receptor (beta chain) is from a study of cytomegalovirus exposure and HLA in healthy donors. Turning to the study itself: The roughly 110 validation repertoires were reported in a later analysis to have been generated on the same platform as the 500 to 700 first-cohort repertoires. Points from the study as a whole: Researchers catalogued over 150 TCR beta chains as cytomegalovirus-associated.

The donors were part of the approximately 120-subject validation cohort, which stood apart from the approximately 640-subject first cohort. Method: immunoSEQ multiplex PCR; TCRdb's copy keeps in-frame clones and lacks some. The sample gives fewer than 200,000 clones, 86% of which show up once; roughly 2.6% is in the top ten. Of note for this clone: Its specificity is unknown.

This CDR3 has 15 amino acids. CDR1 PRHDT and CDR2 FYEKMQ come from the germline V gene (reference sequence). V was clipped by 5 bases and J by 4 bases; unmatched bases: 7. Input material: PBMCs. The chain combines TRBV13 with TRBJ1-5; 8 bases align to TRBD1. The source is a man younger than 30 in good health and CMV-seropositive. CDR3 bases: TGTGCCAGCAGCCAGGGGACAGGAGGGAATCAGCCCCAGCATTTT. It codes for CASSQGTGGNQPQHF.